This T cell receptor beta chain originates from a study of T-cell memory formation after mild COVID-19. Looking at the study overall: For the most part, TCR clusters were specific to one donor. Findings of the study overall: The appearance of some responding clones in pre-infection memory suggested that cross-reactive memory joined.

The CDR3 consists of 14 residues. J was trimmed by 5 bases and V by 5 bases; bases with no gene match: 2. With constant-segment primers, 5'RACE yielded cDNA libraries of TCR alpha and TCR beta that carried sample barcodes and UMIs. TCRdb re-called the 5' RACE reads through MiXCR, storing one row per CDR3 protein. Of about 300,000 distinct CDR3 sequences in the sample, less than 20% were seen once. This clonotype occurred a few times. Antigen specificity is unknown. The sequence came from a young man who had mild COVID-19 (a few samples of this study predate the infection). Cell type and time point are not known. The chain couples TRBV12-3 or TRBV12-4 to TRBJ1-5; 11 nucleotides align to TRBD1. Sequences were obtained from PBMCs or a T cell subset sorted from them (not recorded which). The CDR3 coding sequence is TGTGCCAGCAGTCGGACAGGGGGCGATCAGCCCCAGCATTTT. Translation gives CASSRTGGDQPQHF.